The source of this TCR beta chain is a study of response to subunit inactivated influenza vaccine. Overall study results and limits: Authors suggested seasonal influenza vaccinations each recruit few new T cells.

TCRdb recomputed calls from the RT-PCR reads with MiXCR, one row per CDR3 protein. Altogether around 520,000 distinct CDR3 sequences are present, 25% being singletons, with the ten largest covering approximately 2%. CDR3 length: 14 amino acids. Trimming removed 8 bases from V and 1 base from J; junction bases left unmatched: 5. Germline values: CDR1 MGHDK, CDR2 SYGVNS. With regard to this clonotype: Its antigen is not known.

The material was CD4+ T cells sorted from PBMCs, obtained roughly 5 days after vaccination. The origin of this receptor is a middle-aged man who received an inactivated influenza vaccine. The chain uses TRBV25-1 and TRBJ2-1, with TRBD1 matching 7 bases. The CDR3 here is CASRDSLSYNEQFF. CDR3 DNA sequence: TGTGCCAGCCGGGACAGTCTATCCTACAATGAGCAGTTCTTC. The full variable domain, completed using reference TRBV25-1 and TRBJ2-1, is EADIYQTPRYLVIGTGKKITLECSQTMGHDKMYWYQQDPGMELHLIHYSYGVNSTEKGDLSSESTVSRIRTEHFPLTLESARPSHTSQYLCASRDSLSYNEQFFGPGTRLTVL.